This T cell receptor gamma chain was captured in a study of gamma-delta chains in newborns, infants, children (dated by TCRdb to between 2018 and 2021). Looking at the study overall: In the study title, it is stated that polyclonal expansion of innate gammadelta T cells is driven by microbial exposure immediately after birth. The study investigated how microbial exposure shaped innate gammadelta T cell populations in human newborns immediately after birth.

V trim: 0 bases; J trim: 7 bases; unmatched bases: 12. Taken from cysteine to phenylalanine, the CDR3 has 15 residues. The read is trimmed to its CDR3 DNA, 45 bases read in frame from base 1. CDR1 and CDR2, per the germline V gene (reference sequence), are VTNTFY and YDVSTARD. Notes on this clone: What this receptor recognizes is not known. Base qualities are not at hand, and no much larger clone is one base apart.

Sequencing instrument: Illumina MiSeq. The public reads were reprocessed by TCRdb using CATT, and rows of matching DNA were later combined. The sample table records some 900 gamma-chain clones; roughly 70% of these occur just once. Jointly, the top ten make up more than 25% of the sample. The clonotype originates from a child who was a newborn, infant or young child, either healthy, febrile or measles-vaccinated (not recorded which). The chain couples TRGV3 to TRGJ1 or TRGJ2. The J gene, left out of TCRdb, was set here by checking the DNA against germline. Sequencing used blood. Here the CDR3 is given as CATWDRPWGGYKKLF. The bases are TGTGCCACCTGGGACAGGCCCTGGGGGGGGTATAAGAAACTCTTT.